The 12 T cell receptor beta chains listed next were all sequenced from one sample in a study of blood T cell repertoires in COVID-19. The repertoire was sequenced with immunoSEQ multiplex PCR; TCRdb's copy has only in-frame clones and lacks some. The sample records 130,000 to 150,000 clones, 75% to 85% being singletons. The material sequenced was peripheral blood. The receptors were gathered from a man aged 55 to 69 with active or convalescent COVID-19.

The CDR3 sequence is CASTMGQNYGYTF. CDR3 nucleotide sequence: TGTGCCAGCACCATGGGACAGAACTATGGCTACACCTTC. This sequence joins TRBV6-5 and TRBJ1-2; 7 positions match TRBD1. The V gene end was trimmed by 7 bases and the J gene end by 2 bases; junction bases not matched to a gene: 4. The germline CDR1 and CDR2 sequences are MNHEY and SVGAGI. CDR3 length equals 13 residues.

The CDR3 nucleotides are TGTGCCAGCAGTGCTGACAGGGGAGGGACTGAAGCTTTCTTT. Protein: CASSADRGGTEAFF. The chain links TRBV6-4 to TRBJ1-1, with 8 bases identical to TRBD1. CDR3 length equals 14 residues. Germline CDR1 reads MRHNA; CDR2 reads SNTAGT. J gave up 5 bases and V 4 bases, and 6 bases lay outside the gene matches.

This clone was seen a few times. The rearrangement joins TRBV28 to TRBJ2-7; 8 nucleotides align to TRBD1. This CDR3 has 12 residues. Losses at the gene ends were 8 bases for V and 4 bases for J; bases not matched to a gene: 4. The germline gives CDR1 MDHEN, CDR2 SYDVKM. The CDR3 DNA is TGTGCCAGCCGACAGGGGCGGTACGAGCAGTACTTC. This encodes CASRQGRYEQYF.

The genes are TRBV5-5 and TRBJ2-7, with TRBD1 identical over 7 bases. Germline lookup yields CDR1 SGHKS and CDR2 YYEKEE (reference sequence). CDR3 length: 16 residues. The V gene end was trimmed by 3 bases and the J gene end by 0 bases; junction bases not matched to a gene: 9. CDR3 coding DNA: TGTGCCAGCAGCTCAAACCCGGGACAGTCCTCCTACGAGCAGTACTTC. It specifies CASSSNPGQSSYEQYF.

A few counts support this clone. This chain uses TRBV7-3 with TRBJ1-2; 9 positions agree with TRBD1. The germline V gene has CDR1 SGHTA and CDR2 FQGTGA. The CDR3 totals 15 residues. V trimming: 5 bases; J trimming: 4 bases; junction bases outside the gene matches: 8. Here the CDR3 reads CASSDGGTGSYGYTF. For the CDR3, the DNA is TGTGCCAGCAGCGACGGCGGGACAGGGAGCTATGGCTACACCTTC.

The chain couples TRBV19 to TRBJ2-5, with 9 positions matching TRBD1. Germline values: CDR1 LNHDA, CDR2 SQIVND (reference sequence). This CDR3 comprises 16 residues. V was pared by 3 bases and J by 0 bases, with 5 bases of the junction left unmatched. CDR3 loop: CASSIYGTGNQETQYF. The CDR3 nucleotides are TGTGCCAGTAGTATTTACGGGACAGGGAACCAAGAGACCCAGTACTTC.

The chain joins TRBV24-1 to TRBJ1-1; perhaps TRBD1 as D (5 bases). The length of the CDR3 is 18 residues. Germline loops: CDR1 KGHDR, CDR2 SFDVKD. V shed 1 base and J shed 4 bases, with 21 bases lying between them. CDR3 sequence reads: CATSDFRAGSILVTEAFF. The CDR3 DNA is TGTGCCACCAGTGATTTTAGGGCAGGGTCAATCCTCGTCACTGAAGCTTTCTTT.

V gene TRBV2 combines with J gene TRBJ1-6; no clear D gene. There are 16 residues in the CDR3. Germline loops: CDR1 SNHLY, CDR2 FYNNEI. V lost 6 bases and J 4 bases, leaving 16 bases between the germline ends. DNA for the CDR3: TGTGCCAGCAGCCCCGCCGGAGCCAGTTATAATTCACCCCTCCACTTT. Its protein product is CASSPAGASYNSPLHF.

The chain employs TRBV2 and TRBJ2-7; D possibly corresponds to TRBD1 (5 bases). V lost 5 bases, J lost 3 bases, and 11 bases lay in between. This CDR3 region has 13 residues. The V gene's germline CDR1 is SNHLY and CDR2 FYNNEI. The CDR3 DNA follows: TGTGCCAGCAGTTTCGACAGACGCTACGAGCAGTACTTC. Translated, it gives CASSFDRRYEQYF.

This rearrangement joins TRBV5-1 to TRBJ2-2; 11 bases agree with TRBD2. V was clipped by 4 bases and J by 6 bases; unmatched bases: 8. CDR1 is SGHRS, CDR2 YFSETQ, per germline. This CDR3 contains 16 residues. CDR3 nucleotide sequence: TGCGCCAGCAGCCCTCATAGCGGGAGGGGCTCCGGGGAGCTGTTTTTT. Its protein is CASSPHSGRGSGELFF.

This chain links TRBV7-3 with TRBJ2-3; TRBD2 matches 7 bases. V lost 3 bases to trimming and J lost 8 bases; unmatched junction nucleotides: 8. Germline V gene sequence: CDR1 SGHTA, CDR2 FQGTGA. This CDR3 spans 14 amino acids. The CDR3 here is CASSLRGGEVTQYF. CDR3 sequence (DNA): TGTGCCAGCAGCTTGAGGGGAGGGGAGGTTACGCAGTATTTT.

J is TRBJ2-7 and V is TRBV9; maybe TRBD2 (6 bases). V was clipped by 5 bases and J by 3 bases, with 18 bases between them. CDR1 and CDR2 from the germline V gene are SGDLS and YYNGEE. This CDR3 has 15 residues. The CDR3 nucleotides are TGTGCCAGCAGTCTAGGAGGGTATAGTAGCTACGAGCAGTACTTC. Translated: CASSLGGYSSYEQYF.